The clone carrying this TCR beta chain occurred a few times. The sample is drawn from a study of beta chain features in type 1 diabetes. Sorted populations all had greater than 95% purity. Reverse transcription of all isolated RNA meant that expressed TCRB transcripts were sequenced. The repertoire was sequenced with immunoSEQ multiplex PCR; TCRdb's copy has only in-frame clones and lacks some. The table includes 330,000 or so clones, approximately 15% detected once. V trimming: 4 bases; J trimming: 2 bases; junction bases outside the gene matches: 2. Germline-derived CDR1 and CDR2 are LGHNT and FRNRAP. The CDR3 covers 14 residues.

The receptor was isolated from a man under 40 in good health. The chain employs TRBV12-5 and TRBJ1-5; 7 nucleotides line up with TRBD1. Source material: central memory CD4+ T cells from blood. The CDR3 here is CASGSGTGNQPQHF. CDR3 nucleotides: TGTGCTAGTGGTTCCGGGACAGGCAATCAGCCCCAGCATTTT.